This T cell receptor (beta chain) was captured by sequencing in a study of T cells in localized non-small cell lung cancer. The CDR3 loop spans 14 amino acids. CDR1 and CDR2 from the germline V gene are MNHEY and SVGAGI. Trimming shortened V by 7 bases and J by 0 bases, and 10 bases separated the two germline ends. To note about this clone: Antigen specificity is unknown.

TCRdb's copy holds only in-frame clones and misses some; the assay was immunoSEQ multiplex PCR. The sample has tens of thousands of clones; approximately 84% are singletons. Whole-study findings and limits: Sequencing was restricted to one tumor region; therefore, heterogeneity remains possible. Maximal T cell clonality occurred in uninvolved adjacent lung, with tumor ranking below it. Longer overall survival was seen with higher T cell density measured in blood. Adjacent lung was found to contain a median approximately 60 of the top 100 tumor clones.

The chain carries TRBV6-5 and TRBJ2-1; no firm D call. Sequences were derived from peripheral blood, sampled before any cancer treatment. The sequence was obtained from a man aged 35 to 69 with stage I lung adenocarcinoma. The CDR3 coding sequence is TGTGCCAGCATTCCGGTAAGCTCCTACAATGAGCAGTTCTTC. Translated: CASIPVSSYNEQFF.